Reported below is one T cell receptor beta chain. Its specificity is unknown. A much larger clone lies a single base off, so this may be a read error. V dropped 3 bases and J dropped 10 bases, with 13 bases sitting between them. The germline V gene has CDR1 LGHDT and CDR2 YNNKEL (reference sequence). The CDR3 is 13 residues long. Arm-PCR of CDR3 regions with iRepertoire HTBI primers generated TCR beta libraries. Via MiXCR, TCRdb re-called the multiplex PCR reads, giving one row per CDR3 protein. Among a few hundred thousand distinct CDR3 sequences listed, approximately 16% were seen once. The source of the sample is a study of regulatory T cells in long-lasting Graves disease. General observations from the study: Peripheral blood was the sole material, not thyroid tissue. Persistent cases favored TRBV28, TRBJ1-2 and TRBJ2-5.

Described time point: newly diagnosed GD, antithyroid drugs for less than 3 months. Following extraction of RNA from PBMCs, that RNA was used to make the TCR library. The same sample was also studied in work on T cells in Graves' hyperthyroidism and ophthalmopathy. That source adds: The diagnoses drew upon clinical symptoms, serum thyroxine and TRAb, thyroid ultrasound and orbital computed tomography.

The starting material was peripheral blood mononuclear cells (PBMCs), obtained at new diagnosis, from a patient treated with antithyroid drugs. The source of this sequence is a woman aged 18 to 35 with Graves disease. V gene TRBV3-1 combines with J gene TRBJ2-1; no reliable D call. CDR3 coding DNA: TGTGCCAGCAGCCAGGGTAATCGGTACGAGCAGTTCTTC. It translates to CASSQGNRYEQFF.